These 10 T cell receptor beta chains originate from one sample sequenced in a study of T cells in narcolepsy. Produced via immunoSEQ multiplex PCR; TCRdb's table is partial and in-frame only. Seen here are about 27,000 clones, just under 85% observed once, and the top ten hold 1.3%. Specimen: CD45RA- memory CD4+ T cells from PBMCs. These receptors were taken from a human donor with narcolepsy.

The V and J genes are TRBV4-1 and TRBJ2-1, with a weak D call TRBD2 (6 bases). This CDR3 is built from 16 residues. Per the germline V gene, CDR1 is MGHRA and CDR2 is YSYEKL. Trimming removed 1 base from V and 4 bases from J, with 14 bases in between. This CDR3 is CASSQGPASAYNEQFF. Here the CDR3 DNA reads TGCGCCAGCAGCCAAGGACCGGCTAGCGCATACAATGAGCAGTTCTTC.

CDR3 DNA sequence: TGCGCCAGCTCGACAGGAGACTATGGCTACACCTTC. Residues: CASSTGDYGYTF. The chain combines TRBV5-1 with TRBJ1-2, with a weak D call TRBD1 (6 bases). Per germline, CDR1 SGHRS and CDR2 YFSETQ. V gave up 7 bases and J gave up 3 bases, with 10 bases separating them. This CDR3 is 12 amino acids long.

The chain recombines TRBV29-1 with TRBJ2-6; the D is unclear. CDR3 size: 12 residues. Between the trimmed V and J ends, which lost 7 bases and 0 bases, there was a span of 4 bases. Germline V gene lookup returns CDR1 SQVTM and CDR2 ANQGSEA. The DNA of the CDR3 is TGCAGCGCAAACTCTGGGGCCAACGTCCTGACTTTC. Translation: CSANSGANVLTF.

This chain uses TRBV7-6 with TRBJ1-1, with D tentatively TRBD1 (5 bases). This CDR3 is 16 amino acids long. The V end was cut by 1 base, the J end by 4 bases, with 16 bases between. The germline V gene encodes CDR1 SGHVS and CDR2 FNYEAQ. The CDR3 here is CASSLGFSGLSTEAFF. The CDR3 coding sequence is TGTGCCAGCAGCTTAGGTTTTTCAGGGCTTAGCACTGAAGCTTTCTTT.

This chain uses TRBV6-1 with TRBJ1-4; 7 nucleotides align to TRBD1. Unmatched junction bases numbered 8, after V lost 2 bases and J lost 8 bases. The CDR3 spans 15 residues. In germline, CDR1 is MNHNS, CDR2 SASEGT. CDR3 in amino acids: CASSETWDRVEKLFF. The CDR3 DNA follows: TGTGCCAGCAGTGAAACCTGGGACAGAGTAGAAAAACTGTTTTTT.

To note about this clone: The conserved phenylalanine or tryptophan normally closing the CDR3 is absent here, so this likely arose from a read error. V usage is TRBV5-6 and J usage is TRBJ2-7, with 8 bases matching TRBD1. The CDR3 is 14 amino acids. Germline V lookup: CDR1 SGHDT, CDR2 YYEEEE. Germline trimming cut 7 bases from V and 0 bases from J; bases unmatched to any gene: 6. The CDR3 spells CASGITGGSYEQYL. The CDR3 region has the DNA TGTGCCAGCGGTATTACAGGGGGCTCCTACGAGCAGTACCTC.

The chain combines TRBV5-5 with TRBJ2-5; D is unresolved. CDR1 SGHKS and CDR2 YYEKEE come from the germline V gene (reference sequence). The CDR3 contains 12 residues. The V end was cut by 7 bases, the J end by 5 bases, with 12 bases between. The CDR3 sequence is CASQLSGETQYF. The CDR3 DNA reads TGTGCCAGCCAGCTTAGTGGGGAGACCCAGTACTTC.

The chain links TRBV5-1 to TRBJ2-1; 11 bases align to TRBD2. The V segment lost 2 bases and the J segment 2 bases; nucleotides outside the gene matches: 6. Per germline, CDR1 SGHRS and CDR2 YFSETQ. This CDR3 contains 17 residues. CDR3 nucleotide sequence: TGCGCCAGCAGCTTTATAGCGGGAGGGTCCCCCTACAATGAGCAGTTCTTC. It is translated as CASSFIAGGSPYNEQFF.

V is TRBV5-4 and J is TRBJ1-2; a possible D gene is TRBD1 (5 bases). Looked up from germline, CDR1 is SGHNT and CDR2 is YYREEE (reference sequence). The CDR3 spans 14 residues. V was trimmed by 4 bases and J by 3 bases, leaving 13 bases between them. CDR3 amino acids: CASSRNGGDYGYTF. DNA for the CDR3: TGTGCCAGCAGCCGAAACGGAGGGGACTATGGCTACACCTTC.

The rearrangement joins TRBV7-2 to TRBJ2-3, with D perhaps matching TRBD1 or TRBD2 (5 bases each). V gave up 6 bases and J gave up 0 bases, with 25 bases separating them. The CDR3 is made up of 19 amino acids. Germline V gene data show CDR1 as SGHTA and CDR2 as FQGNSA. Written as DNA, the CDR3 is TGTGCCAGCAGATACGGTAGGCCAGGGAGTAGCGCTAGCACAGATACGCAGTATTTT. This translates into CASRYGRPGSSASTDTQYF.